A selection of T cell receptor beta chains follows, all from one sample in a study of cytomegalovirus exposure and HLA in healthy donors. Some clones are missing from TCRdb's copy, which holds only in-frame ones; the method was immunoSEQ multiplex PCR. The table has roughly 150,000 clones, roughly 79% seen once. The material sequenced was PBMCs. The receptors were gathered from a man younger than 35 in good health and CMV-seropositive. The CDR3 runs from the conserved cysteine through the conserved F or W. D genes are given only for firm matches. Expanded clones get a size class; other rows say once, few or many, or leave the size out.

d_call,clone_size,v_call,j_call,cdr3_nt,cdr3_aa
-,once,TRBV4-1,TRBJ1-6,TGCGCCAGCAGCCAGATTGGCCTGAATTCACCCCTCCACTTT,CASSQIGLNSPLHF
-,-,TRBV27,TRBJ2-7,TGTGCCAGCAGTTTCTACAGGGCTAACGACGAGCAGTACTTC,CASSFYRANDEQYF
-,-,TRBV7-3,TRBJ2-1,TGTGCCAGCAGCCCCGCGCCCTACAATGAGCAGTTCTTC,CASSPAPYNEQFF
-,-,TRBV7-9,TRBJ2-1,TGTGCCAGCAGCTTATATGGGGGGAGTAATGAGCAGTTCTTC,CASSLYGGSNEQFF
-,-,TRBV2,TRBJ1-2,TGTGCCAGCAGATCACAGGGCTGGGGGGGCTACACCTTC,CASRSQGWGGYTF
TRBD1,-,TRBV23-1,TRBJ1-1,TGCGCCAGCATTCCCACAGGGGAGCGGGACACTGAAGCTTTCTTT,CASIPTGERDTEAFF
-,-,TRBV28,TRBJ2-5,TGTGCCAGCATGCCAACGGGATCTCAAGAGACCCAGTACTTC,CASMPTGSQETQYF
-,-,TRBV29-1,TRBJ1-5,TGCAGCGTGGGGCCGGGACTCCGAAATCAGCCCCAGCATTTT,CSVGPGLRNQPQHF
TRBD2,-,TRBV27,TRBJ2-7,TGTGCCAGCAGTGACCGGGAGGCCTCCTACGAGCAGTACTTC,CASSDREASYEQYF
-,-,TRBV7-3,TRBJ1-1,TGTGCCAGCAGCCCAACCCCAGGGATTAGGACTGAAGCTTTCTTT,CASSPTPGIRTEAFF
TRBD1,-,TRBV9,TRBJ2-2,TGTGCCAGCAGCTTCCCCGTGACAGGGGCTAACACCGGGGAGCTGTTTTTT,CASSFPVTGANTGELFF
-,-,TRBV5-5,TRBJ2-5,TGTGCCAGCAGCTTAGGGACACAAGAGACCCAGTACTTC,CASSLGTQETQYF
TRBD1,-,TRBV5-1,TRBJ1-1,TGCGCCAGCAGCTTCACAGGGGCCTCTGAAGCTTTCTTT,CASSFTGASEAFF
-,-,TRBV6-5,TRBJ1-1,TGTGCCAGCAGTCCAGGGGTTACTGAAGCTTTCTTT,CASSPGVTEAFF
-,-,TRBV7-9,TRBJ1-6,TGTGCCAGCAGCTTAGAACAGTATAATTCACCCCTCCACTTT,CASSLEQYNSPLHF
-,-,TRBV27,TRBJ2-1,TGTGCCAGCAGTTCATCGGTGGCGACTGCGTCCTACAATGAGCAGTTCTTC,CASSSSVATASYNEQFF